This entry is about one T cell receptor beta chain. The CDR3 is 15 residues long. CDR1 is SGHRS, CDR2 YFSETQ, per germline. After removal of 2 bases from V and 3 bases from J, the junction contained 6 bases not matched to a gene. This record comes from a study of blood T cell repertoires in COVID-19. Overall study context: Samples representing acute and convalescent COVID-19 were sourced from the United States, Italy and Spain. The analysed material was cDNA or gDNA that came from T cells, B-cell-depleted T cells, or PBMCs.

Enrollment of patients from Seattle took place during active infection, with longitudinal follow-up. Per the original data handling: The assay estimated nucleated cells by amplifying reference gene primers. TCRdb's table, derived via immunoSEQ multiplex PCR, lists solely in-frame clones and lacks some. V and J calls and clone size come straight from that table; D and trimming were deduced from the DNA. The table records 150,000 to 200,000 clones, more than 75% of them present only once. The sample comprised peripheral blood. The V call is TRBV5-1, the J call TRBJ2-7; 9 bases align to TRBD1. This clonotype originated in a man aged 18 to 30 with COVID-19, enrolled during active disease. As DNA, the CDR3 is TGCGCCAGCAGCTTCGGGGACAGGGCATTCTACGAGCAGTACTTC. As protein: CASSFGDRAFYEQYF.